Listed below are T cell receptor beta chains from one sample, sequenced in a study of blood T cell repertoires in COVID-19. TCRdb keeps only in-frame clones here, not all; method: immunoSEQ multiplex PCR. The sample shows about 500,000 clones, roughly 87% of them seen only once. Source material: PBMCs or T cells enriched from blood (not recorded which). The receptors derive from a woman between 18 and 29 years old who had recovered from COVID-19. Both conserved end residues are part of each CDR3. Fields, in order: CDR3 length, V gene, clone size, D gene, J gene, CDR3 protein, CDR3 DNA. The D gene is left open where the match is weak. Size values are once, few and many counts, or a class for expanded clones, and some rows have none.

length: 17; V: TRBV10-3; size: NA; D: TRBD2; J: TRBJ2-7; CDR3: CAISEVGRGQSSYEQYF; DNA: TGTGCCATCAGTGAAGTAGGGAGGGGCCAGAGCTCCTACGAGCAGTACTTC
length: 15; V: TRBV4-1; size: once; D: TRBD1; J: TRBJ1-2; CDR3: CASSQDQGTDYGYTF; DNA: TGCGCCAGCAGCCAAGATCAGGGGACAGATTATGGCTACACCTTC
length: 13; V: TRBV30; size: NA; D: NA; J: TRBJ1-4; CDR3: CAWSNRVWEKLFF; DNA: TGTGCCTGGTCGAACAGGGTGTGGGAAAAACTGTTTTTT
length: 14; V: TRBV19; size: NA; D: TRBD1; J: TRBJ1-1; CDR3: CASSIRDRGTEAFF; DNA: TGTGCCAGTAGCATCCGGGACAGGGGTACTGAAGCTTTCTTT
length: 15; V: TRBV10-3; size: NA; D: NA; J: TRBJ2-3; CDR3: CAISEGGGAEDTQYF; DNA: TGTGCCATCAGTGAGGGCGGCGGGGCGGAAGATACGCAGTATTTT
length: 15; V: TRBV27; size: NA; D: TRBD1; J: TRBJ2-7; CDR3: CASSLAGQGGWEQYF; DNA: TGTGCCAGCAGTTTAGCAGGACAGGGCGGTTGGGAGCAGTACTTC
length: 11; V: TRBV3-1/TRBV3-2; size: NA; D: NA; J: TRBJ2-1; CDR3: CASSQGSILFF; DNA: TGTGCCAGCAGCCAAGGAAGCATATTGTTCTTC
length: 14; V: TRBV9; size: NA; D: NA; J: TRBJ1-1; CDR3: CASSGRDTHTEAFF; DNA: TGTGCCAGCAGCGGCCGGGACACCCACACTGAAGCTTTCTTT
length: 15; V: TRBV7-9; size: NA; D: NA; J: TRBJ2-7; CDR3: CASSLQTRGSYEQYF; DNA: TGTGCCAGCAGCTTACAGACAAGGGGTTCCTACGAGCAGTACTTC
length: 11; V: TRBV30; size: NA; D: NA; J: TRBJ1-2; CDR3: CAWSEASGYTF; DNA: TGTGCCTGGAGTGAAGCGTCGGGCTACACCTTC
length: 13; V: TRBV5-1; size: NA; D: NA; J: TRBJ2-2; CDR3: CASSSEGFGELFF; DNA: TGCGCCAGCAGCTCGGAGGGATTCGGGGAGCTGTTTTTT
length: 14; V: TRBV5-1; size: NA; D: NA; J: TRBJ2-5; CDR3: CASSLADFQETQYF; DNA: TGCGCCAGCAGCTTGGCTGACTTTCAAGAGACCCAGTACTTC
length: 15; V: TRBV5-6; size: NA; D: NA; J: TRBJ2-2; CDR3: CASSLAQGIGGELFF; DNA: TGTGCCAGCAGCTTGGCGCAGGGTATCGGCGGGGAGCTGTTTTTT
length: 13; V: TRBV6-5; size: NA; D: NA; J: TRBJ2-7; CDR3: CASSYSGRYEQYF; DNA: TGTGCCAGCAGTTACTCAGGGAGGTACGAGCAGTACTTC
length: 15; V: TRBV9; size: NA; D: TRBD1; J: TRBJ2-2; CDR3: CASSLDRGLPGELFF; DNA: TGTGCCAGCAGCCTGGACAGGGGGCTCCCCGGGGAGCTGTTTTTT
length: 14; V: TRBV7-8; size: once; D: NA; J: TRBJ2-3; CDR3: CASSSAGLADTQYF; DNA: TGTGCCAGCAGCTCCGCAGGGCTCGCAGATACGCAGTATTTT